Here is one T cell receptor (beta chain) with its context. Its antigen is unidentified. Libraries of TRB cDNA were made by 5' RACE and carried UMIs. TCRdb re-called the 5' RACE reads and catalogs CDR3 proteins one per entry, DNA excluded. The listing records 100,000 to 150,000 distinct CDR3 sequences. Phenotypically, naive CD8+ T cells corresponded to CD45RO-CCR7+CD27+CD95-. This sample was included in a study of CXCR3-negative and CXCR3-positive naive CD8 T cells. Points from the study as a whole: TCR strength was inferred from TRB CDR3 properties, while surface CD5 was comparable between naive subsets. Sequencing showed both naive subsets with comparably high diversity, and memory CD8+ cells much lower.

The CDR3 is made up of 19 amino acids. The germline V gene has CDR1 SGHTA and CDR2 FQGNSA. Source material: naive CXCR3- CD8+ T cells from blood. Subset meaning: CD45RO-CCR7+CD27+CD95- naive CD8+ T cells lacking CXCR3 (TNR3-). This clonotype originated in a human donor in good health. Some clones in this sample may be carry-over from other donors' samples. The rearrangement links TRBV7-2 to TRBJ2-6; TCRdb's D call of TRBD2 is untestable without DNA. The CDR3 reads CASSQRPPGLNSGANVLTF.